Sequencing of this TCR beta chain was carried out in a study of blood T cells in healthy people across ages (dated by TCRdb to the mid-2010s). With regard to the full study: Template switching captured roughly one uniquely barcoded TCR beta cDNA molecule per two T cells in model experiments. Using deep sequencing normalized with unique cDNA molecular identifiers, the study measured how TCR beta repertoire diversity changes with age. The donors were split into four age groups: young (average 16 years), middle-aged (39), aged (over 55) and long-lived (approximately 80). To avoid experimental bias, donors of different ages were distributed randomly across sequencing lanes. Two additional independent replicas of 1 million unique cDNA reads from the same blood draw were analyzed for two donors (one aged 18 to 30 and one aged 80 or older). Paper-wide results and their limitations: Observed TCR beta diversity per million T cells fell roughly linearly with age, and a significant reduction was already apparent by age about 43. Estimates of total diversity based on one million sequenced T cells were considered lower bounds and underestimates. Observed TCR beta diversity correlated strongly with the percentage of naive T cells measured by flow cytometry. Because the CMV infection status of the donors was unknown, age-related changes in expanded clonotypes may potentially have been confounded. Since profiling was done on bulk unsorted PBMCs, naive and antigen-experienced compartments could not be conclusively compared. The long-lived group showed more naive CD4+ T cells, fewer expanded clones and increased TCR diversity than the aged group, suggesting age selection.

In its sample, this clonotype was seen many times. The specificity of this receptor is unknown. No per-base quality is available; no much larger clone lies one base away. In the germline V gene, CDR1 corresponds to SNHLY and CDR2 to FYNNEI. CDR3 length: 14 amino acids, cysteine to phenylalanine. Kept here is only the CDR3 DNA, which spans 42 bases and is read in frame from base 1. V and J are trimmed by 6 bases and 2 bases, and the gene matches miss 4 bases of the junction. Library preparation employed 5' RACE. Sequenced on an Illumina HiSeq 2500. A second about 7 to 12 cycle PCR used a sample-barcoded 5' primer and a J-beta primer mix. A template-switch 5' adaptor carrying 12 random nucleotides introduced a unique molecular identifier onto each TCR beta cDNA molecule. Each sample yielded at least 3 million CDR3-containing paired-end reads. First-strand cDNA synthesis was performed from all RNA using the Mint cDNA synthesis kit, with priming by a TRBC-specific oligonucleotide. All cDNA was treated with uracil-DNA glycosylase and then went through a first 18-cycle PCR with the universal primers M1SS and BC2_uni_R. As for how the authors treated the data: For normalization, 1 million high-quality reads were randomly selected from each sample, with every read carrying a distinct molecular identifier. Instead of being binned into consensus sequences, reads with shared molecular identifiers were discarded. MiTCR, with a Q25 quality threshold and the strictest error-elimination algorithm, was used for CDR3 identification, clonotype clustering and error correction. A nonparametric unseen species model with Euler transformation was used to estimate lower-bound total TCR beta diversity. The public reads were run again by TCRdb, first through fastp at Q25 and then through MiXCR, and only productive beta chains were kept. Each entry merges the rows of one CDR3 protein and shows their most common DNA and genes. These V and J calls derive from TCRdb rather than the authors' analysis. The sample data list about 670,000 distinct CDR3 sequences, and 40% to 45% of these were observed just once. The ten largest clones capture approximately 31% of the sample.

The donors were under 40 Caucasian individuals from Russia, aged roughly 6 to 100 years, who were systemically healthy. Roughly 10 milliliters of peripheral blood were drawn from each donor into EDTA-treated Vacutainer tubes. Ficoll-Paque density-gradient centrifugation was used to isolate PBMCs, with at least 6 million obtained per sample. Total RNA, at least 5 micrograms per sample, was extracted from PBMCs with Trizol reagent. For every donor, flow cytometry on a PBMC aliquot measured the percentage of naive CD45RAhigh/CD27high T cells. The V and J segments used are TRBV2 and TRBJ2-5; 9 central nucleotides agree with TRBD2. The sequencing sample was made of blood. This receptor was identified in a man older than 75 in good health. The base sequence is TGTGCCAGCAGGGAGACTAGCGGTCAAGAGACCCAGTACTTC. Translated, it reads CASRETSGQETQYF.